This entry lists 15 T cell receptor beta chains sequenced from one sample in a study of blood T cell repertoires in COVID-19. The method was immunoSEQ multiplex PCR; TCRdb's version includes in-frame clones alone and lacks a portion of them. The sample has roughly 180,000 clones; more than 65% are singletons. Source material: PBMCs or T cells enriched from blood (not recorded which). The receptors were gathered from a woman between 40 and 50 years old with acute COVID-19.

The chain combines TRBV2 with TRBJ1-2; D perhaps matches TRBD1 (6 bases). Trimming removed 7 bases from V and 8 bases from J, with 20 bases in between. CDR1 is SNHLY and CDR2 is FYNNEI in the germline V gene. This CDR3 has 14 residues. Here the CDR3 reads CASNQKTGSFGYTF. The CDR3 coding sequence is TGTGCCAGCAATCAAAAAACAGGGAGCTTCGGCTACACCTTC. Complete variable domain (other parts from reference TRBV2 and TRBJ1-2): EPEVTQTPSHQVTQMGQEVILRCVPISNHLYFYWYRQILGQKVEFLVSFYNNEISEKSEIFDDQFSVERPDGSNFTLKIRSTKLEDSAMYFCASNQKTGSFGYTFGSGTRLTVV.

The chain links TRBV28 to TRBJ2-7; TRBD2 agrees at 9 bases. The CDR3 runs to 15 residues. V lost 6 bases, J lost 7 bases, and 13 bases stayed unmatched. CDR1 and CDR2 (germline): MDHEN, SYDVKM. In DNA form, the CDR3 reads TGTGCCAGCAGCCCAGCGGAGCGGGAGGTTCGGGAGCAGTACTTC. This sequence encodes CASSPAEREVREQYF. Full variable domain (rest looked up from reference TRBV28 and TRBJ2-7): DVKVTQSSRYLVKRTGEKVFLECVQDMDHENMFWYRQDPGLGLRLIYFSYDVKMKEKGDIPEGYSVSREKKERFSLILESASTNQTSMYLCASSPAEREVREQYFGPGTRLTVT.

The V call is TRBV7-6, the J call TRBJ2-3, with 11 bases identical to TRBD2. V shed 5 bases and J 5 bases; nucleotides not matched to a gene: 9. Germline CDR1 reads SGHVS; CDR2 reads FNYEAQ. This CDR3 has 16 residues. The CDR3 protein is CASSLGTSGTKDTQYF. In nucleotides, the CDR3 is TGTGCCAGCAGCCTCGGGACTAGCGGTACGAAAGATACGCAGTATTTT.

V and J are TRBV14 and TRBJ2-7, with 7 bases identical to TRBD1. The germline V gene has CDR1 SGHDN and CDR2 FVKESK. CDR3 length: 12 residues. V dropped 6 bases and J dropped 9; count of bases not matched to a gene: 8. CDR3 sequence reads: CASSPTGVRQYF. CDR3 DNA: TGTGCCAGCAGTCCTACAGGGGTGAGGCAGTACTTC.

This rearrangement joins TRBV15 to TRBJ1-1, with TRBD1 as a possible D gene (6 bases). Trimming stripped 5 bases from V and 2 bases from J, with 18 bases between. Germline V gives CDR1 LNHNV, CDR2 YYDKDF (reference sequence). The CDR3 is 16 amino acids. CDR3 amino acids: CATSASGGGGNTEAFF. CDR3 nucleotide sequence: TGTGCCACCAGCGCCTCGGGAGGGGGAGGAAACACTGAAGCTTTCTTT. The entire variable domain, with the rest obtained from reference TRBV15 and TRBJ1-1, is as follows: DAMVIQNPRYQVTQFGKPVTLSCSQTLNHNVMYWYQQKSSQAPKLLFHYYDKDFNNEADTPDNFQSRRPNTSFCFLDIRSPGLGDTAMYLCATSASGGGGNTEAFFGQGTRLTVV.

The chain recombines TRBV5-1 with TRBJ1-2; TRBD1 matches at 8 bases. J gave up 8 bases and V 0 bases, and 3 bases lay outside the gene matches. The CDR3 sequence is 13 residues long. From germline, CDR1 is SGHRS and CDR2 YFSETQ. CDR3 region: CASSLGQGHGYTF. The CDR3 DNA is TGCGCCAGCAGCTTGGGACAGGGGCACGGCTACACCTTC.

The chain recombines TRBV29-1 with TRBJ1-2, with TRBD1 matching over 9 bases. The V gene end was trimmed by 3 bases and the J gene end by 2 bases; junction bases not matched to a gene: 7. The CDR3 runs 15 residues. CDR1 is SQVTM and CDR2 is ANQGSEA in the germline V gene. The CDR3 DNA reads as TGCAGCGTTGACGACGGACAGGGGATAAACTATGGCTACACCTTC. Translation: CSVDDGQGINYGYTF.

J is TRBJ1-1 and V is TRBV2; D not certain. Trimming stripped 10 bases from V and 0 bases from J, with 12 bases between. The germline CDR1 and CDR2 sequences are SNHLY and FYNNEI. The CDR3 length is 13 residues. CDR3 sequence (DNA): TGTGCCACCCACCCCAGGATGAACACTGAAGCTTTCTTT. Translated: CATHPRMNTEAFF.

This clone was detected once. CDR3 bases: TGTGCCAGCAGCTTAGAGGCCAGTATGGTGCCGTACTTC. Residues: CASSLEASMVPYF. The V call is TRBV11-2, the J call TRBJ2-7, with D unclear. The germline V and J ends were trimmed by 0 bases and 12 bases, with 15 bases remaining between them. The CDR3 runs 13 residues. Germline CDR1 SGHAT, CDR2 FQNNGV.

The chain has TRBV19 and TRBJ1-5; D gene uncertain. CDR1 and CDR2 (germline): LNHDA, SQIVND (reference sequence). V was cut by 3 bases and J by 3 bases, with 3 bases left in between. The CDR3 covers 12 residues. The CDR3 reads CASSIYNQPQHF. The CDR3 DNA reads TGTGCCAGTAGTATTTACAATCAGCCCCAGCATTTT.

J is TRBJ2-5 and V is TRBV29-1, with unresolved D. V was clipped by 3 bases and J by 3 bases, with 8 bases between them. The length of the CDR3 is 12 residues. The germline V gene encodes CDR1 SQVTM and CDR2 ANQGSEA. The CDR3 loop reads CSVEELEETQYF. The CDR3 nucleotides read TGCAGCGTTGAGGAGTTGGAAGAGACCCAGTACTTC.

The gene calls are TRBV29-1 and TRBJ2-7; 11 bases are shared with TRBD2. The V segment lost 7 bases and the J segment 4 bases; nucleotides outside the gene matches: 12. The germline gives CDR1 SQVTM, CDR2 ANQGSEA. This CDR3 region has 15 residues. The CDR3 region has the DNA TGCAGCGCCAAATTAGCGGGAGGGCCGGGGTACGAGCAGTACTTC. Translation: CSAKLAGGPGYEQYF.

This sequence joins TRBV5-8 and TRBJ1-5, with D possibly being TRBD1 (5 bases). CDR1 is SGHTS and CDR2 is YDEGEE in the germline V gene. V was cut by 4 bases and J by 0 bases, with 11 bases left in between. This CDR3 is 15 amino acids long. The CDR3 here is CASSAGQYSNQPQHF. In DNA, the CDR3 is TGTGCCAGCAGCGCAGGACAATATAGCAATCAGCCCCAGCATTTT.

This clone was seen more than once but under ten times. The rearrangement uses TRBV7-9 and TRBJ1-3; TRBD1 matches 8 bases. Germline V gene sequence: CDR1 SEHNR, CDR2 FQNEAQ (reference sequence). V was pared by 1 base and J by 1 base, with 9 bases of the junction left unmatched. The CDR3 runs 18 residues. The CDR3 spells CASSLGPRGQGSGNTIYF. CDR3 coding DNA: TGTGCCAGCAGCTTAGGCCCCAGGGGGCAAGGATCTGGAAACACCATATATTTT. Based on the CDR3 plus reference TRBV7-9 and TRBJ1-3, the full variable domain is DTGVSQNPRHKITKRGQNVTFRCDPISEHNRLYWYRQTLGQGPEFLTYFQNEAQLEKSRLLSDRFSAERPKGSFSTLEIQRTEQGDSAMYLCASSLGPRGQGSGNTIYFGEGSWLTVV.

The genes are TRBV5-1 and TRBJ2-3; 10 nucleotides line up with TRBD2. The germline CDR1 and CDR2 sequences are SGHRS and YFSETQ. The CDR3 has 16 residues. V shed 0 bases and J 0 bases; nucleotides not matched to a gene: 1. CDR3 region: CASSLGGLASTDTQYF. In DNA, the CDR3 is TGCGCCAGCAGCTTGGGGGGACTAGCGAGCACAGATACGCAGTATTTT.